Detailed here is one TCR beta chain. As yet, its antigen is unknown. CTLA-4 blockade using ipilimumab, together with focal radiation, was received by patients with chemo-refractory metastatic non-small-cell lung cancer. This table comes from immunoSEQ multiplex PCR, and its TCRdb copy is limited to in-frame clones, with some not included. This sample has 78,000 or so clones, with about 87% found just once. The data belong to a study of radiotherapy plus CTLA-4 blockade in lung cancer. Study-level findings and limits: Blood TCR clones of tumor origin expanded after radiotherapy plus ipilimumab.

Germline V gene data show CDR1 as SNHLY and CDR2 as FYNNEI. The ends were cut back, 0 bases at V and 4 bases at J, with 15 bases in the middle. The CDR3 totals 16 residues. Here the sequenced sample was peripheral blood, taken from a patient treated with radiotherapy plus ipilimumab. V is TRBV2 and J is TRBJ1-2; D unresolved. The source is a human donor with non-small cell lung cancer who had stable disease on radiotherapy plus ipilimumab. The CDR3 DNA reads as TGTGCCAGCAGTGAAGCGCAGGCCCCTAGGAGCTATGGCTACACCTTC. It codes for CASSEAQAPRSYGYTF. Full variable domain (missing parts from reference TRBV2 and TRBJ1-2): EPEVTQTPSHQVTQMGQEVILRCVPISNHLYFYWYRQILGQKVEFLVSFYNNEISEKSEIFDDQFSVERPDGSNFTLKIRSTKLEDSAMYFCASSEAQAPRSYGYTFGSGTRLTVV.